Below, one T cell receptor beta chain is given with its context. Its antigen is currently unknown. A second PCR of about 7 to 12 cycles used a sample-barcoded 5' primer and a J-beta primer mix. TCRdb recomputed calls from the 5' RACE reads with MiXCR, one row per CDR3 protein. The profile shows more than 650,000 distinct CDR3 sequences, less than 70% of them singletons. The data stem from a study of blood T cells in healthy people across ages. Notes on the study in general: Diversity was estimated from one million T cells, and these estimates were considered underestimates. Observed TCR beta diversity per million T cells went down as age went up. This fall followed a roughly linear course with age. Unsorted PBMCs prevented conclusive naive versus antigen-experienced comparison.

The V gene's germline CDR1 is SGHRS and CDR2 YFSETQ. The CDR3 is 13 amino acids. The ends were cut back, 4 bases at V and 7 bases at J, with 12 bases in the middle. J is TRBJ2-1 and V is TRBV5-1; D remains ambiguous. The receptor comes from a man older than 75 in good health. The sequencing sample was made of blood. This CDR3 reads CASSLSAPNEQFF. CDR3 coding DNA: TGCGCCAGCAGCCTCTCGGCTCCGAATGAGCAGTTCTTC.